This TCR beta chain was found in a study of T cell responses to AZD1222 COVID-19 vaccine. Findings and caveats of the study: Of the AZD1222 recipients, only 5 to 7 were seropositive at baseline. The study sampled repertoires only after the peak T cell response. Spike-specific TCR breadth and depth grew following two AZD1222 doses.

Of note for this clone: Its target is not known.

Sequencing was performed with immunoSEQ multiplex PCR; in TCRdb, only in-frame clones are kept and a portion is missing. The repertoire consists of about 110,000 clones, with about nine tenths occurring once and the leading ten covering about 6.5%. Pooling of second doses given at about 4 or about 12 weeks was done. The origin of this receptor is an adult who received the AZD1222 COVID-19 vaccine. This sample comprised peripheral blood, obtained 28 days after the second AZD1222 dose.

The CDR3 region is CATRPMGGATEAFF. The CDR3 coding sequence is TGTGCCACCAGGCCTATGGGGGGGGCCACTGAAGCTTTCTTT. V is TRBV15 and J is TRBJ1-1; weak D call: TRBD1 (6 bases). CDR1 is LNHNV, CDR2 YYDKDF, per germline (reference sequence). The CDR3 has 14 residues. The V and J ends lost 6 bases and 4 bases respectively, with 15 bases between them.